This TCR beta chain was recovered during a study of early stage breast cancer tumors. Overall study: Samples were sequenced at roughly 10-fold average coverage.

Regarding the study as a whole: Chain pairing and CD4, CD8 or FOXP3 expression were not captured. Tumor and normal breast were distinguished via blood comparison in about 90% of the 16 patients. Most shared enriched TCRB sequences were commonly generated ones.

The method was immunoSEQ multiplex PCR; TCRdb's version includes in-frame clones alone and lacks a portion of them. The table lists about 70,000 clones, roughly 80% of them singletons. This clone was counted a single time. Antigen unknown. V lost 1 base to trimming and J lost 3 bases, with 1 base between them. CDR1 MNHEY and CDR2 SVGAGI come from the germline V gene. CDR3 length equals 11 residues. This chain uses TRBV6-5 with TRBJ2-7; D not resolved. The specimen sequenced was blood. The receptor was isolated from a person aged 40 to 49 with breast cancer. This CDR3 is CASSYFYEQYF. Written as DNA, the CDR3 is TGTGCCAGCAGTTACTTCTACGAGCAGTACTTC.